The 9 T cell receptor beta chains in this list originate from one sample, sequenced in a study of OX40 agonist ivuxolimab in advanced cancers. Clones were read by immunoSEQ multiplex PCR, and TCRdb kept only the in-frame ones, dropping some. The data show 30,000 to 35,000 clones, with roughly 90% seen just once and 36% held by the top ten. The sequenced sample was CD4+ or CD8+ T cells sorted from blood, obtained in a trial of the OX40 agonist ivuxolimab. All receptors derive from an adult with an advanced solid tumor such as melanoma, head and neck, liver or kidney cancer.

The rearrangement joins TRBV10-3 to TRBJ2-7; 10 nucleotides line up with TRBD2. The CDR3 is 19 residues long. The junction had 17 bases not matched to a gene; V was cut back by 0 bases and J by 6 bases. In germline, CDR1 is ENHRY, CDR2 SYGVKD. Here the CDR3 reads CAISESHVVLAGIIGEQYF. The CDR3 DNA reads TGTGCCATCAGTGAGTCGCATGTCGTACTAGCGGGGATTATAGGCGAGCAGTACTTC.

The chain couples TRBV6-5 to TRBJ1-2, with TRBD1 matching over 8 bases. The junction had 8 bases not matched to a gene; V was cut back by 6 bases and J by 5 bases. Germline assignment: CDR1 MNHEY and CDR2 SVGAGI. This CDR3 has 14 residues. As DNA, the CDR3 is TGTGCCAGCAGCGCAGGGGGCGCTGGGTATGGCTACACCTTC. As protein: CASSAGGAGYGYTF.

This sequence joins TRBV19 and TRBJ1-2; weak D call: TRBD1 (5 bases). V was pared by 1 base and J by 2 bases, with 8 bases between. The CDR3 runs to 14 residues. CDR1 LNHDA and CDR2 SQIVND come from the germline V gene (reference sequence). CDR3 DNA sequence: TGTGCCAGTAGTATAGTCGGGGGGAACTATGGCTACACCTTC. Translating gives CASSIVGGNYGYTF.

This clone was seen a single time. The chain uses TRBV29-1 and TRBJ2-7; the match to TRBD1 covers 10 bases. V dropped 1 base and J dropped 6; count of bases not matched to a gene: 9. Germline V gives CDR1 SQVTM, CDR2 ANQGSEA. This CDR3 is 15 amino acids long. CDR3 residues: CSVEGGTGVLGEQYF. In DNA, the CDR3 is TGCAGCGTTGAAGGGGGGACAGGGGTTCTTGGCGAGCAGTACTTC.

The chain links TRBV18 to TRBJ2-1, with 10 bases that match TRBD2. Germline-derived CDR1 and CDR2 are KGHSH and LQKENI. V lost 3 bases and J lost 8; bases outside the gene matches: 7. The CDR3 spans 15 residues. For the CDR3, the DNA is TGTGCCAGCTCACCGGCTAGCGGGAGTGAGGATGAGCAGTTCTTC. Its translation is CASSPASGSEDEQFF.

CDR3 nucleotides: TGTGCCAGCAGTGACGAAGGACAAGCCTACGAGCAGTACTTC. This encodes CASSDEGQAYEQYF. The chain couples TRBV9 to TRBJ2-7; perhaps TRBD1 as D (5 bases). V was pared by 5 bases and J by 2 bases, with 14 bases between. The CDR3 extends over 14 amino acids. Germline V gives CDR1 SGDLS, CDR2 YYNGEE.

The J gene is TRBJ2-3, the V gene TRBV27, with TRBD2 matching over 10 bases. Germline CDR1 reads MNHEY; CDR2 reads SMNVEV (reference sequence). The length of the CDR3 is 16 residues. J was trimmed by 1 base and V by 5 bases; bases with no gene match: 6. The CDR3 region is CASSPLLAGGTDTQYF. The CDR3 DNA reads TGTGCCAGCAGTCCCCTGCTAGCGGGAGGCACAGATACGCAGTATTTT.

The chain carries TRBV7-9 and TRBJ2-6; TRBD1 or TRBD2 may be the D gene (5 bases each). Trimming shortened V by 4 bases and J by 0 bases, and 13 bases separated the two germline ends. CDR1 SEHNR and CDR2 FQNEAQ come from the germline V gene (reference sequence). The CDR3 is 17 residues long. As DNA, the CDR3 is TGTGCCAGCAGCTCCCCGGGACCGATCTCTGGGGCCAACGTCCTGACTTTC. It translates to CASSSPGPISGANVLTF.

The rearrangement links TRBV10-2 to TRBJ2-1; no firm D call. The V end lost 3 bases, the J end lost 4 bases, and 7 bases lay between the germline ends. There are 13 residues in the CDR3. Germline CDR1 reads WSHSY; CDR2 reads SAAADI. The CDR3 sequence: CASSETNYNEQFF. The CDR3 coding sequence is TGCGCCAGCAGTGAAACCAATTACAATGAGCAGTTCTTC.